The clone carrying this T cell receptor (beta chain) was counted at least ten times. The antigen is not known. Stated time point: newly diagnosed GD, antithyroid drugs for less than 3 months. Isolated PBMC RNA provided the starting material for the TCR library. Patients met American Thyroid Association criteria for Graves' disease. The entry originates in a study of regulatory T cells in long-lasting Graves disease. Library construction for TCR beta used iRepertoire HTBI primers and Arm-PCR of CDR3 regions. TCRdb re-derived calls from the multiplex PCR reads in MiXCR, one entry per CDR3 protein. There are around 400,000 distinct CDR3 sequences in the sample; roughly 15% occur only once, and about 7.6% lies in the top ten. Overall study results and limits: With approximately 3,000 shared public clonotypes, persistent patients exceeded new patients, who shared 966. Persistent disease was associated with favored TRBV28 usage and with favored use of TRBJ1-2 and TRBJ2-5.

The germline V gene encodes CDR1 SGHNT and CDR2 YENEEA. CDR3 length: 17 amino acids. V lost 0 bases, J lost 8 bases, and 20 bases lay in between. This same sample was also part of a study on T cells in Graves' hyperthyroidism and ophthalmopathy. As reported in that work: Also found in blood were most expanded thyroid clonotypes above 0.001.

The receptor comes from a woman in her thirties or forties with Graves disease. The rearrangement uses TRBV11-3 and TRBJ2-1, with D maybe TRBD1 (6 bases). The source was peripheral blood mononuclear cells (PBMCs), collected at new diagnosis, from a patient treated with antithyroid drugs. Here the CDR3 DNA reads TGTGCCAGCAGCTTAGATGGGTGGGGCACTTCAGGGGATGAGCAGTTCTTC. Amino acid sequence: CASSLDGWGTSGDEQFF.